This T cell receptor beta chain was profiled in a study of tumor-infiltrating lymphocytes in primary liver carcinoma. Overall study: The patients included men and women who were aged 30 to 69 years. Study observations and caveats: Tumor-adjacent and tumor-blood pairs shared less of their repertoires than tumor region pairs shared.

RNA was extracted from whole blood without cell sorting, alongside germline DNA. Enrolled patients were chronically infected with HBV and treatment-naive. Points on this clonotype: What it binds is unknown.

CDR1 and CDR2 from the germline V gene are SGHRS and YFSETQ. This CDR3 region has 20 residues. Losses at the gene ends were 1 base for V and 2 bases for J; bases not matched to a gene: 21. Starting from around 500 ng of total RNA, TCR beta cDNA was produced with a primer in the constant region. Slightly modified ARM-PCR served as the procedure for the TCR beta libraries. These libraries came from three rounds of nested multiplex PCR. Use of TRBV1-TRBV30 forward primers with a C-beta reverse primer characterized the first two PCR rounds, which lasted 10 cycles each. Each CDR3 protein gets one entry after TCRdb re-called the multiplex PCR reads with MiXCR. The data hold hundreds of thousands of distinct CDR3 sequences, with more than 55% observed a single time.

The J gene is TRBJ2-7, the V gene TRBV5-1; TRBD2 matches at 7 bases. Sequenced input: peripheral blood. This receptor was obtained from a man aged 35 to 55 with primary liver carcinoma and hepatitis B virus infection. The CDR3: CASSLPPLAAGDIPAYEQYF. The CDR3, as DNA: TGCGCCAGCAGCTTGCCGCCCCTTGCGGCGGGAGATATCCCAGCCTACGAGCAGTACTTC.